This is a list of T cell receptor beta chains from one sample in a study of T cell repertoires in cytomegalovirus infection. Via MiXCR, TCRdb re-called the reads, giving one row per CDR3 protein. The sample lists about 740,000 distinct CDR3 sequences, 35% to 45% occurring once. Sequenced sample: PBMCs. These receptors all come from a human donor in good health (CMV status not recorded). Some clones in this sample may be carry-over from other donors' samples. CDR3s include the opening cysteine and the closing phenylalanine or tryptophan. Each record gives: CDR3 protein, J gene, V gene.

cdr3_aa: CAISESWGAGYEQYF; j_call: TRBJ2-7; v_call: TRBV10-3
cdr3_aa: CSASQLAGSADTQYF; j_call: TRBJ2-3; v_call: TRBV20-1
cdr3_aa: CASSLTRNSPLHF; j_call: TRBJ1-6; v_call: TRBV12-3/TRBV12-4
cdr3_aa: CASSTLGTTEAFF; j_call: TRBJ1-1; v_call: TRBV19
cdr3_aa: CSASQQTEQFF; j_call: TRBJ2-1; v_call: TRBV20-1
cdr3_aa: CASSLPHGGARRNQPQHF; j_call: TRBJ1-5; v_call: TRBV7-2
cdr3_aa: CASIPGGIPYEQYF; j_call: TRBJ2-7; v_call: TRBV7-2
cdr3_aa: CASSRFKGGSAYEQYF; j_call: TRBJ2-7; v_call: TRBV14
cdr3_aa: CASSLEGPSYGYTF; j_call: TRBJ1-2; v_call: TRBV7-2
cdr3_aa: CASSLLKIQETQYF; j_call: TRBJ2-5; v_call: TRBV5-6
cdr3_aa: CASSPSTGGRYTGELFF; j_call: TRBJ2-2; v_call: TRBV28
cdr3_aa: CASSPDRGTSPLHF; j_call: TRBJ1-6; v_call: TRBV19
cdr3_aa: CASSGRVDQETQYF; j_call: TRBJ2-5; v_call: TRBV9
cdr3_aa: CASRGLYGNQPQHF; j_call: TRBJ1-5; v_call: TRBV7-9
cdr3_aa: CASSSTRGFSYSNQPQHF; j_call: TRBJ1-5; v_call: TRBV6-5
cdr3_aa: CATRSGTAYNEQFF; j_call: TRBJ2-1; v_call: TRBV19
cdr3_aa: CASSLSAEKLFF; j_call: TRBJ1-4; v_call: TRBV12-3/TRBV12-4
cdr3_aa: CAWSVGSGEAFF; j_call: TRBJ1-1; v_call: TRBV30
cdr3_aa: CASSLGPGQGARETQYF; j_call: TRBJ2-5; v_call: TRBV27
cdr3_aa: CASSSGGVLQPQHF; j_call: TRBJ1-5; v_call: TRBV7-9
cdr3_aa: CASSPVTGAQETQYF; j_call: TRBJ2-5; v_call: TRBV7-6
cdr3_aa: CASSFPGTGDNYEQYF; j_call: TRBJ2-7; v_call: TRBV5-1
cdr3_aa: CASSHRAGETQYF; j_call: TRBJ2-5; v_call: TRBV7-6
cdr3_aa: CASTTDTQYF; j_call: TRBJ2-3; v_call: TRBV7-9
cdr3_aa: CASSSRDSYEQYF; j_call: TRBJ2-7; v_call: TRBV7-9
cdr3_aa: CASSLGGGPAEQFF; j_call: TRBJ2-1; v_call: TRBV7-6
cdr3_aa: CASSPPGTTTDTQYF; j_call: TRBJ2-3; v_call: TRBV12-3/TRBV12-4
cdr3_aa: CASSQDISTSGSSYNEQFF; j_call: TRBJ2-1; v_call: TRBV4-1